The clone carrying this T cell receptor (beta chain) has just a few counts. Each donor was a healthy Caucasian. The sample originates from a study of identical twins. One entry per CDR3 protein, called by TCRdb with MiXCR from the 5' RACE reads. In the table there are a few hundred thousand distinct CDR3 sequences, roughly 15% of which are singletons. In addition, the sample was reused for a study of yellow fever vaccine responses in identical twins.

Sequencing used CD4+ T cells sorted from blood. This clonotype was sampled from a woman between 18 and 29 years old in good health.

The CDR3 sequence: CATSDLSGTGVETQYF. CDR3 nucleotides: TGTGCCACCAGTGATTTGAGTGGGACAGGTGTAGAGACCCAGTACTTC. The chain uses TRBV24-1 and TRBJ2-5; the match to TRBD1 covers 8 bases. This CDR3 has 16 residues. Unmatched junction bases numbered 6, after V lost 0 bases and J lost 4 bases. Per germline, CDR1 KGHDR and CDR2 SFDVKD.